Following are 26 T cell receptor beta chains from one sample sequenced in a study of PD-L1 blockade in urothelial cancer. Generated by immunoSEQ multiplex PCR, the TCRdb table keeps only in-frame clones and is missing some. Among about 130,000 clones listed, roughly 80% were seen once. Time point denoted: pretreatment peripheral blood. Here the sequenced sample was PBMCs, taken around atezolizumab (anti-PD-L1) treatment. Source of these receptors: a man aged 50-59 years with urothelial cancer.

The chain combines TRBV7-2 with TRBJ2-7, with TRBD2 matching over 8 bases. This CDR3 has 14 amino acids. Per the germline V gene, CDR1 is SGHTA and CDR2 is FQGNSA. Trimming took 5 bases from V and 7 from J; bases not matched to a gene: 10. In DNA form, the CDR3 reads TGTGCCAGCAGCAACGGAGCGGGAGCAGGGGAGCAGTACTTC. Protein: CASSNGAGAGEQYF.

The chain combines TRBV30 with TRBJ2-7; 9 bases agree with TRBD2. Germline CDR1 GTSNPN, CDR2 SVGIG (reference sequence). V was pared by 3 bases and J by 2 bases, with 5 bases of the junction left unmatched. The CDR3 runs 14 residues. CDR3: CAWRREGRTYEQYF. Here the CDR3 DNA reads TGTGCCTGGAGGCGGGAGGGCCGTACCTACGAGCAGTACTTC. The full variable domain, its missing parts supplied by reference TRBV30 and TRBJ2-7, is SQTIHQWPATLVQPVGSPLSLECTVEGTSNPNLYWYRQAAGRGLQLLFYSVGIGQISSEVPQNLSASRPQDRQFILSSKKLLLSDSGFYLCAWRREGRTYEQYFGPGTRLTVT.

This chain links TRBV5-1 with TRBJ2-1, with 9 bases identical to TRBD2. The CDR3 is 17 amino acids. Germline CDR1 SGHRS, CDR2 YFSETQ. V lost 3 bases and J lost 6; bases outside the gene matches: 13. The DNA of the CDR3 is TGCGCCAGCAGCTGGGGCCCAGGTAGCGGGAGTACCAATGAGCAGTTCTTC. The encoded protein is CASSWGPGSGSTNEQFF.

This clone was picked up many times. V gene TRBV6-5 combines with J gene TRBJ2-7; 9 bases are shared with TRBD2. Germline values: CDR1 MNHEY, CDR2 SVGAGI. The CDR3 has 16 amino acids. V shed 0 bases, J shed 7 bases, and the junction held 10 bases outside the gene matches. The CDR3 here is CASSYSLASGTGEQYF. CDR3 DNA sequence: TGTGCCAGCAGTTACTCTTTGGCTAGCGGGACGGGAGAGCAGTACTTC.

This rearrangement joins TRBV5-1 to TRBJ2-2; D is unresolved. Between the trimmed V and J ends, which lost 9 bases and 2 bases, there was a span of 11 bases. From germline, CDR1 is SGHRS and CDR2 YFSETQ. There are 13 residues in the CDR3. This chain's CDR3 is CATTASNTGELFF. The CDR3 bases are TGCGCCACCACTGCCTCCAACACCGGGGAGCTGTTTTTT. Filled out from reference TRBV5-1 and TRBJ2-2, the complete variable domain reads KAGVTQTPRYLIKTRGQQVTLSCSPISGHRSVSWYQQTPGQGLQFLFEYFSETQRNKGNFPGRFSGRQFSNSRSEMNVSTLELGDSALYLCATTASNTGELFFGEGSRLTVL.

The genes are TRBV29-1 and TRBJ2-1, with 11 bases matching TRBD2. V trimming: 3 bases; J trimming: 8 bases; junction bases outside the gene matches: 21. This CDR3 has 19 amino acids. From germline, CDR1 is SQVTM and CDR2 ANQGSEA. This chain's CDR3 is CSVEARELAGALVRDEQFF. The CDR3 DNA reads as TGCAGCGTTGAGGCCCGGGAACTAGCGGGAGCTTTAGTTCGGGATGAGCAGTTCTTC.

V usage is TRBV28 and J usage is TRBJ1-3; D call uncertain. The V end lost 3 bases, the J end lost 4 bases, and 4 bases lay between the germline ends. Germline-derived CDR1 and CDR2 are MDHEN and SYDVKM. This CDR3 has 12 amino acids. CDR3 sequence reads: CASSLSGNTIYF. The CDR3 DNA follows: TGTGCCAGCAGTTTGAGCGGAAACACCATATATTTT.

This chain links TRBV4-1 with TRBJ2-7, with 11 bases matching TRBD2. Germline loops: CDR1 MGHRA, CDR2 YSYEKL. The CDR3 runs 19 residues. The J segment lost 1 base and the V segment lost 1 base, leaving 12 bases of the junction unmatched. The CDR3 DNA is TGCGCCAGCAGCCAAGGCTTACTCCGGAGACTAGCGGGATCCTACGAGCAGTACTTC. Translated: CASSQGLLRRLAGSYEQYF.

The chain carries TRBV6-1 and TRBJ2-5; TRBD1 is a possible D gene (5 bases). The V end was cut by 4 bases, the J end by 6 bases, with 9 bases between. CDR3 length equals 12 residues. Germline values: CDR1 MNHNS, CDR2 SASEGT. DNA for the CDR3: TGTGCCAGCAGTGGGCTGGGGCAGACCCAGTACTTC. It translates to CASSGLGQTQYF.

In nucleotides, the CDR3 is TGTGCCAGCAGCTTTTCTGAGGGAGCTTACGAGCAGTACTTC. The encoded protein is CASSFSEGAYEQYF. J is TRBJ2-7 and V is TRBV11-2, with D tentatively TRBD2 (5 bases). Germline loops: CDR1 SGHAT, CDR2 FQNNGV. The V end was cut by 3 bases, the J end by 4 bases, with 13 bases between. The CDR3 is made up of 14 amino acids.

The V gene is TRBV6-4, the J gene TRBJ2-1, with TRBD2 identical over 9 bases. Germline loops: CDR1 MRHNA, CDR2 SNTAGT. This CDR3 region has 15 residues. V lost 6 bases to trimming and J lost 6 bases; unmatched junction nucleotides: 9. The CDR3 DNA reads as TGTGCCAGCAGCCCTAGCGGGATAATTGGCAATGAGCAGTTCTTC. Its translation is CASSPSGIIGNEQFF.

This clone was seen a handful of times. The chain joins TRBV2 to TRBJ1-2, with TRBD1 matching 8 bases. V shed 5 bases and J 3 bases; nucleotides not matched to a gene: 2. CDR1 is SNHLY and CDR2 is FYNNEI in the germline V gene. The CDR3 length is 13 residues. The CDR3 nucleotides read TGTGCCAGCAGTTCAGGGGGCGACTATGGCTACACCTTC. This gives the protein CASSSGGDYGYTF. The entire variable domain, with the rest obtained from reference TRBV2 and TRBJ1-2, is as follows: EPEVTQTPSHQVTQMGQEVILRCVPISNHLYFYWYRQILGQKVEFLVSFYNNEISEKSEIFDDQFSVERPDGSNFTLKIRSTKLEDSAMYFCASSSGGDYGYTFGSGTRLTVV.

This chain joins TRBV7-9 and TRBJ2-6; 11 bases line up with TRBD1. V dropped 8 bases and J dropped 2; count of bases not matched to a gene: 5. The CDR3 runs to 16 residues. From germline, CDR1 is SEHNR and CDR2 FQNEAQ (reference sequence). This CDR3 reads CASGRGQGAGANVLTF. The CDR3 nucleotides are TGTGCCAGCGGACGGGGACAGGGGGCTGGGGCCAACGTCCTGACTTTC.

The chain recombines TRBV19 with TRBJ1-1, with 7 positions matching TRBD1. Germline lookup yields CDR1 LNHDA and CDR2 SQIVND (reference sequence). With V trimmed by 4 bases and J by 2 bases, 16 bases remained unmatched. This CDR3 spans 18 amino acids. CDR3 sequence reads: CASSTRYYGTDPNTEAFF. In DNA form, the CDR3 reads TGTGCCAGTAGTACCCGGTACTACGGGACAGACCCTAACACTGAAGCTTTCTTT.

V is TRBV4-1 and J is TRBJ2-7; no reliable D call. The CDR3 spans 13 residues. Germline CDR1 MGHRA, CDR2 YSYEKL. V dropped 0 bases and J dropped 3 bases, with 6 bases sitting between them. This CDR3 is CASSQDRYYEQYF. The CDR3 bases are TGCGCCAGCAGCCAAGACAGGTACTACGAGCAGTACTTC.

This chain links TRBV29-1 with TRBJ1-1; D is possibly TRBD1 (5 bases). This CDR3 spans 11 amino acids. Germline V gene sequence: CDR1 SQVTM, CDR2 ANQGSEA. Trimming left V 3 bases short and J 6 bases short, with 8 bases between. CDR3 residues: CSVEKTAEAFF. CDR3 DNA: TGCAGCGTTGAGAAGACAGCTGAAGCTTTCTTT.

The CDR3 nucleotides read TGTGCCAGCAGTGGGGAGACAGGTTCCTTCTCACCCCTCCACTTT. Translation gives CASSGETGSFSPLHF. The V call is TRBV2, the J call TRBJ1-6, with a tentative D call TRBD1 (6 bases). With 4 bases removed from V and 10 bases from J, the gap between germline ends came to 17 bases. CDR3 length: 15 residues. Per germline, CDR1 SNHLY and CDR2 FYNNEI.

The rearrangement joins TRBV27 to TRBJ1-4; 9 nucleotides align to TRBD1. The V segment lost 11 bases and the J segment 8 bases; nucleotides outside the gene matches: 9. This CDR3 spans 13 amino acids. From germline, CDR1 is MNHEY and CDR2 SMNVEV (reference sequence). The CDR3 DNA is TGTGCCGGCCCGGGACAGGGAGACGAAAAACTGTTTTTT. As protein: CAGPGQGDEKLFF. The whole variable domain, filled in from reference TRBV27 and TRBJ1-4, reads EAQVTQNPRYLITVTGKKLTVTCSQNMNHEYMSWYRQDPGLGLRQIYYSMNVEVTDKGDVPEGYKVSRKEKRNFPLILESPSPNQTSLYFCAGPGQGDEKLFFGSGTQLSVL.

This chain joins TRBV28 and TRBJ1-6; D possibly corresponds to TRBD1 (5 bases). The V end lost 7 bases, the J end lost 0 bases, and 16 bases lay between the germline ends. The CDR3 is made up of 17 amino acids. Looked up from germline, CDR1 is MDHEN and CDR2 is SYDVKM. CDR3 sequence (DNA): TGTGCCAGCACACTCCGGACACAGAGCTCCTATAATTCACCCCTCCACTTT. Protein: CASTLRTQSSYNSPLHF.

CDR3 residues: CASVKDRARGGYTF. CDR3 in DNA: TGTGCCAGCGTTAAAGACAGGGCGCGAGGTGGCTACACCTTC. V is TRBV6-5 and J is TRBJ1-2; 7 bases match TRBD1. J was trimmed by 7 bases and V by 8 bases; bases with no gene match: 13. Germline loops: CDR1 MNHEY, CDR2 SVGAGI. CDR3 length equals 14 residues.

This sequence joins TRBV7-6 and TRBJ1-1; 7 positions agree with TRBD1. The V and J ends lost 5 bases and 4 bases, in that order; junction bases with no gene match: 4. The CDR3 is 13 residues long. Germline V CDR1 and CDR2: SGHVS, FNYEAQ. The CDR3 bases are TGTGCCAGCAGCGGAGCAGGGGGCACTGAAGCTTTCTTT. Translation: CASSGAGGTEAFF.

The rearrangement uses TRBV28 and TRBJ2-7, with TRBD2 matching over 8 bases. In germline, CDR1 is MDHEN, CDR2 SYDVKM. Germline trimming cut 8 bases from V and 4 bases from J; bases unmatched to any gene: 25. The CDR3 totals 19 residues. As DNA, the CDR3 is TGTGCCAGCCTCACCCCGACTCTAAGCGGGGGAATTGTAAGATACGAGCAGTACTTC. Amino acids: CASLTPTLSGGIVRYEQYF.

CDR3 sequence reads: CASSLSPAGGMTGELFF. CDR3 bases: TGTGCCAGCAGCTTAAGTCCAGCGGGAGGGATGACCGGGGAGCTGTTTTTT. The V and J genes are TRBV7-6 and TRBJ2-2; 10 bases match TRBD2. The V gene end was trimmed by 2 bases and the J gene end by 5 bases; junction bases not matched to a gene: 8. Germline lookup yields CDR1 SGHVS and CDR2 FNYEAQ. The CDR3 is 17 amino acids. Supplemented by reference TRBV7-6 and TRBJ2-2, the full variable domain reads GAGVSQSPRYKVTKRGQDVALRCDPISGHVSLYWYRQALGQGPEFLTYFNYEAQQDKSGLPNDRFSAERPEGSISTLTIQRTEQRDSAMYRCASSLSPAGGMTGELFFGEGSRLTVL.

This clone was seen a handful of times. Other DNA sequences within the sample encode an identical CDR3. The chain employs TRBV6-5 and TRBJ1-3; D unclear. The germline CDR1 and CDR2 sequences are MNHEY and SVGAGI. The ends were cut back, 2 bases at V and 1 base at J, with 6 bases in the middle. The CDR3 is made up of 14 amino acids. The CDR3 is CASSYSHSGNTIYF. CDR3 nucleotides: TGTGCCAGCAGTTACAGCCATTCTGGAAACACCATATATTTT.

The rearrangement joins TRBV11-2 to TRBJ1-1; D perhaps matches TRBD1 (6 bases). The germline V gene has CDR1 SGHAT and CDR2 FQNNGV. Trimming shortened V by 5 bases and J by 4 bases, and 11 bases separated the two germline ends. This CDR3 comprises 13 residues. CDR3 sequence (DNA): TGTGCCAGCAGCCGGGGACAAACCACTGAAGCTTTCTTT. It specifies CASSRGQTTEAFF.

The chain combines TRBV19 with TRBJ1-2; maybe TRBD1 (6 bases). The CDR3 totals 13 residues. V was clipped by 4 bases and J by 10 bases, with 16 bases between them. Germline V gene data show CDR1 as LNHDA and CDR2 as SQIVND (reference sequence). CDR3 in amino acids: CASSKQTGEDYTF. The CDR3 nucleotides read TGTGCCAGTAGTAAACAGACAGGAGAAGACTACACCTTC.